This T cell receptor (beta chain) was sequenced during a study of cytomegalovirus exposure and HLA in healthy donors. Study results and limitations: Altogether, 150 to 200 TCR beta chains were recorded as cytomegalovirus-associated. There were some public TCRs occurring in many donors, but most TCR sequences were rare. Testing in vitro showed a few CMV-associated chains specific for CMV antigens.

Profiling relied on immunoSEQ multiplex PCR, and the TCRdb table lists in-frame clones only, not all of them. The table shows about 130,000 clones, with approximately 92% occurring only once. Turning to this clone: Antigen specificity is unknown. This sample includes further DNA sequences coding for the same CDR3.

While the first cohort had around 700 subjects, the donors belonged to the separate validation cohort of 120 subjects. The V gene lost 3 bases and the J gene lost 0 bases, with 11 bases spanning the gap. Per germline, CDR1 SGHRS and CDR2 YFSETQ. This CDR3 region has 15 residues. This TCR derives from a woman under 30 in good health and CMV-seropositive. V gene TRBV5-1 combines with J gene TRBJ2-3; TRBD1 might be the D (7 bases). The sample was PBMCs. The DNA of the CDR3 is TGCGCCAGCAGCTCGACAGGGACTAGCACAGATACGCAGTATTTT. It codes for CASSSTGTSTDTQYF.